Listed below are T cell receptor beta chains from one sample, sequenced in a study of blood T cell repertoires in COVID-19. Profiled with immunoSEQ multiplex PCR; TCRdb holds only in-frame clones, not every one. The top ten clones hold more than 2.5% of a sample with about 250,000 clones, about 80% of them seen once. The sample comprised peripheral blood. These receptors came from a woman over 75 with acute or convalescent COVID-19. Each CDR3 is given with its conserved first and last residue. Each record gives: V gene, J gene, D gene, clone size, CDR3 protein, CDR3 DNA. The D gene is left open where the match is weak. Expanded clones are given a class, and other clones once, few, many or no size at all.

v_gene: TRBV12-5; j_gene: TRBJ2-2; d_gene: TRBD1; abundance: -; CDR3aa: CASGRGQGAATGELFF; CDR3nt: TGTGCTAGTGGTCGGGGACAGGGGGCGGCAACCGGGGAGCTGTTTTTT
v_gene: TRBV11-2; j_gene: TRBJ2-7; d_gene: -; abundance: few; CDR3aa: CASSLVRGGDEQYF; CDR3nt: TGTGCCAGCAGCTTAGTACGAGGCGGCGACGAGCAGTACTTC
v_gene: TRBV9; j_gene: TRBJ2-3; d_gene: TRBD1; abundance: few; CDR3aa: CASSVGQGRTDTQYF; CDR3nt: TGTGCCAGCAGCGTAGGACAGGGGAGGACAGATACGCAGTATTTT
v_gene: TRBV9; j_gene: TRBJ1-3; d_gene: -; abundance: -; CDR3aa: CASSATTATISGNTIYF; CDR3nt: TGTGCCAGCAGCGCCACGACAGCTACCATCTCGGGAAACACCATATATTTT
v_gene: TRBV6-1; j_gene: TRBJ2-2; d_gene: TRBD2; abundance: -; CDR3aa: CASSEGGRGYGGELFF; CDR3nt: TGTGCCAGCAGTGAAGGAGGGAGGGGTTATGGCGGGGAGCTGTTTTTT
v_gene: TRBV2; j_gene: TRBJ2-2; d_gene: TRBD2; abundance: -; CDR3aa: CASSDTPAGVTGELFF; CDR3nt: TGTGCCAGCAGTGATACCCCAGCGGGGGTTACCGGGGAGCTGTTTTTT
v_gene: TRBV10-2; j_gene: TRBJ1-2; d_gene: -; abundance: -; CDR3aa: CASSGGGSYGYTF; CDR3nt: TGCGCCAGCAGTGGGGGGGGAAGCTATGGCTACACCTTC
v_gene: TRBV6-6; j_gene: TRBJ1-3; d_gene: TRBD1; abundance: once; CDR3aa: CASSSSTGTAGNTIYF; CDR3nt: TGTGCCAGCAGTTCATCTACCGGGACAGCAGGAAACACCATATATTTT
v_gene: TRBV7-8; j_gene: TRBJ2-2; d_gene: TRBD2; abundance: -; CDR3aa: CASTFGLAGGMNTGELFF; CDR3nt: TGTGCCAGTACTTTCGGACTAGCGGGGGGGATGAACACCGGGGAGCTGTTTTTT
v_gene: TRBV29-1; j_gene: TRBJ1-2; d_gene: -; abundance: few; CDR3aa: CSVEKQVAAGYTF; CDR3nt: TGCAGCGTTGAAAAACAGGTCGCTGCTGGCTACACCTTC
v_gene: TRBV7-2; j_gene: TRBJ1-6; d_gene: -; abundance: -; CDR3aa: CASSYRARDSPLHF; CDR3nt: TGTGCCAGCAGCTACAGGGCCCGGGATTCACCCCTCCACTTT
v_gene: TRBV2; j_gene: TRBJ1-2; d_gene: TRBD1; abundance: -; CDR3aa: CASSTRTGTYGYTF; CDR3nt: TGTGCCAGCAGTACCCGGACAGGGACATATGGCTACACCTTC
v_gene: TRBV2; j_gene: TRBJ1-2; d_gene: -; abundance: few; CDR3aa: CASRSDKNYGYTF; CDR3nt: TGTGCCAGCAGATCGGACAAGAACTATGGCTACACCTTC
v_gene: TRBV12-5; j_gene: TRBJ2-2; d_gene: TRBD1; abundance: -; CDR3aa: CASGPGTGTGNTGELFF; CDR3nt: TGTGCTAGTGGACCCGGCACCGGGACAGGGAACACCGGGGAGCTGTTTTTT
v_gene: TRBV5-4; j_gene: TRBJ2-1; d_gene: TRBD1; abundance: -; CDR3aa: CASSLGGQGYNEQFF; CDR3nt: TGTGCCAGCAGCTTGGGGGGACAGGGTTACAATGAGCAGTTCTTC
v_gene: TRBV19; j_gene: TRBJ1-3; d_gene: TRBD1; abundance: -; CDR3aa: CASSGPGGRNTIYF; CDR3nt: TGTGCCAGTAGTGGCCCAGGGGGCAGAAACACCATATATTTT
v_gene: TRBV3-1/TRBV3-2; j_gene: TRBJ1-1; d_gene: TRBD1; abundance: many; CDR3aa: CASSYQGGEAFF; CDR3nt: TGTGCCAGCAGTTACCAGGGGGGTGAAGCTTTCTTT
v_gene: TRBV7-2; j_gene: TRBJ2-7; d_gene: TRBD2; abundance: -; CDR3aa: CASSLRTSYEQYF; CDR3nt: TGTGCCAGCAGCTTAAGGACTAGTTACGAGCAGTACTTC
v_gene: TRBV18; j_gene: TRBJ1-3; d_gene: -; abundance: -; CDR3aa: CASSPIFAPDNMSGNTIYF; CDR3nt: TGTGCCAGCTCACCAATTTTTGCTCCGGACAATATGAGTGGAAACACCATATATTTT
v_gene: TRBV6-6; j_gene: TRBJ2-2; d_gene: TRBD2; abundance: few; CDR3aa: CASRFSGRLVGELFF; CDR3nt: TGTGCCAGCAGATTTAGCGGGAGGTTAGTCGGGGAGCTGTTTTTT
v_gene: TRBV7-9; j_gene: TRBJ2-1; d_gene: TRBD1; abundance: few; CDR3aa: CASSARQGARNEQFF; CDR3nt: TGTGCCAGCAGCGCCCGACAGGGGGCGCGGAATGAGCAGTTCTTC
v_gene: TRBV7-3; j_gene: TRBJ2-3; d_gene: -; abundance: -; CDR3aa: CASSPGGAGTDTQYF; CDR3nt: TGTGCCAGCAGCCCCGGAGGGGCCGGAACAGATACGCAGTATTTT
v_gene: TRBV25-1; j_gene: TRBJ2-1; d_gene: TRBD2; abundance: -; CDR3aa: CASSDPGLAGDVEQFF; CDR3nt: TGTGCCAGCAGTGATCCGGGACTAGCGGGAGACGTTGAGCAGTTCTTC
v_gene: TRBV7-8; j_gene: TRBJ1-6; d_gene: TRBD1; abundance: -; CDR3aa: CASSLEEQGGSPLHF; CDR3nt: TGTGCCAGCAGCTTAGAGGAGCAGGGGGGCTCACCCCTCCACTTT
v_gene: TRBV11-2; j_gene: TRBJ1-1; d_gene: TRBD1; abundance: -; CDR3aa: CASSLLTGGEAFF; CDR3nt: TGTGCCAGCAGCTTATTGACAGGGGGTGAAGCTTTCTTT
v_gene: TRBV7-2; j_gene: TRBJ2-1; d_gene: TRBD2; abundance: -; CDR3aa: CASSFYRREGNEQFF; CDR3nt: TGTGCCAGCAGCTTTTATCGGCGGGAGGGAAATGAGCAGTTCTTC
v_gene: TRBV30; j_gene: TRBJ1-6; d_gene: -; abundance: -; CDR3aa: CAWSQGSPLHF; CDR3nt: TGTGCCTGGAGCCAGGGGTCCCCCCTCCACTTT
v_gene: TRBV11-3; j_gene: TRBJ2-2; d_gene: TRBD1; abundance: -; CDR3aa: CASSPGTVPGELFF; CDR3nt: TGTGCCAGCAGCCCGGGGACAGTTCCCGGGGAGCTGTTTTTT
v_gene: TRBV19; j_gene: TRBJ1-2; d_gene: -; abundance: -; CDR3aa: CASSSYRFLFGGYTF; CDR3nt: TGTGCCAGTAGTTCCTACAGGTTTCTGTTTGGTGGCTACACCTTC
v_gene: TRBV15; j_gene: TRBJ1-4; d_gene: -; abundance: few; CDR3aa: CATSREISILNEKLFF; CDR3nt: TGTGCCACCAGCAGAGAAATTTCTATCCTTAATGAAAAACTGTTTTTT
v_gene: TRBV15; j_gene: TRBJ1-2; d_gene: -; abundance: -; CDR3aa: CATSRGGVSTNYGYTF; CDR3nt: TGTGCCACCAGCAGAGGGGGAGTTTCGACGAATTATGGCTACACCTTC